Here is one T cell receptor beta chain with its context. The test was conducted at deep level. Each cell subset's genomic DNA was divided evenly among several immunoSEQ plates. Sequencing used immunoSEQ multiplex PCR; TCRdb keeps in-frame clones, though not all of them. The table has approximately 500,000 clones, 70% to 80% seen once. The data originate from a study of shared clonotypes between healthy human individuals. Study details: Researchers drew samples from a couple of women and a few men aged 18 to 49.

Germline lookup yields CDR1 MGHRA and CDR2 YSYEKL. V dropped 4 bases and J dropped 4; count of bases not matched to a gene: 28. The CDR3 contains 21 residues. The specimen was PBMCs. This receptor was taken from a middle-aged woman in good health. Some clones in this sample may be carry-over from other donors' samples. This sequence joins TRBV4-1 and TRBJ2-7; 7 positions match TRBD1. In DNA form, the CDR3 reads TGCGCCAGCAGCCGGACCGCCCCGGGACAGAGAATCCCCCACCCAAATTACGAGCAGTACTTC. This translates into CASSRTAPGQRIPHPNYEQYF.